This T cell receptor beta chain was recovered during a study of blood T cell repertoires in COVID-19. About the research overall: Samples representing acute and convalescent COVID-19 were sourced from the United States, Italy and Spain.

The CDR3 sequence is 13 residues long. Deletions cut 6 bases from V and 10 bases from J, with 19 bases between. Per the germline V gene, CDR1 is SEHNR and CDR2 is FQNEAQ (reference sequence). Those enrolled, adults aged roughly 18 to 90 years, came from about two dozen US areas. Before being deemed recovered, Cohort 3 donors had two negative PCRs, clearance, or symptom resolution. This clone has more than one count but fewer than ten. The method was immunoSEQ multiplex PCR; TCRdb's version includes in-frame clones alone and lacks a portion of them. The repertoire consists of almost 250,000 clones, with 70% to 90% occurring once and the leading ten covering 1.6%.

The sample taken for sequencing was PBMCs or T cells enriched from blood (not recorded which). The chain combines TRBV7-9 with TRBJ2-7, with D perhaps TRBD1 (6 bases). The sequence derives from a woman between 45 and 65 years old who had recovered from COVID-19. This CDR3 reads CASSRQVSLQQYF. CDR3 DNA sequence: TGTGCCAGCAGTCGACAGGTCTCACTCCAACAGTACTTC.